Described below is a single T cell receptor beta chain sequence and its context. Its antigen remains unidentified. This entry is derived from a study of a mutant IDH1 vaccine in newly diagnosed glioma. Study-wide context: Vaccinations were initiated 4-6 weeks following radiotherapy alone, or were given together with temozolomide cycles. Standard pretreatment was either radiotherapy, temozolomide, or, for most, radiochemotherapy with temozolomide. Overall study results and limits: Among patients, 93.3% showed immune responses induced by the vaccine.

Documented time point: week 5, during vaccination. Topical imiquimod was applied with each vaccine dose, which held 300 ug of mutant IDH1 20-mer peptide. The CDR3 spans 15 residues. The ends were cut back, 0 bases at V and 2 bases at J, with 8 bases in the middle. Germline V gene sequence: CDR1 KGHSH, CDR2 LQKENI. Assay: immunoSEQ multiplex PCR; the TCRdb copy retains only in-frame clones and omits some. The sample carries about 50,000 clones, about 86% recorded once. The receptor's source is a woman aged 50 to 60 with glioma. Sequenced material: PBMCs, taken from a glioma patient whose treatment included an IDH1 peptide vaccine. The chain recombines TRBV18 with TRBJ1-3; weak D call: TRBD1 (6 bases). Here the CDR3 DNA reads TGTGCCAGCTCACCACCGACAGGACCTGGAAACACCATATATTTT. Translated, it gives CASSPPTGPGNTIYF.